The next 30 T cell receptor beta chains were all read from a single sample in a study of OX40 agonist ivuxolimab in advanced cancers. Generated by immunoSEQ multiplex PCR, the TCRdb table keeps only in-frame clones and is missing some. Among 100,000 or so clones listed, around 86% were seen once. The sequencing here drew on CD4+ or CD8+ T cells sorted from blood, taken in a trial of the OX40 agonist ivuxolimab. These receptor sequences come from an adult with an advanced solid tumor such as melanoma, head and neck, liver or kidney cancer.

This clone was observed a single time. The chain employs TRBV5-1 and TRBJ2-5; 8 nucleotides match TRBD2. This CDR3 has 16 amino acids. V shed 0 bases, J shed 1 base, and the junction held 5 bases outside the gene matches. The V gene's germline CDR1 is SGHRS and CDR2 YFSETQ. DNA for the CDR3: TGCGCCAGCAGCTTGGTAGGCGGGGGGAGCCAAGAGACCCAGTACTTC. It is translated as CASSLVGGGSQETQYF. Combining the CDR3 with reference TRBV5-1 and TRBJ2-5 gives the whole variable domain KAGVTQTPRYLIKTRGQQVTLSCSPISGHRSVSWYQQTPGQGLQFLFEYFSETQRNKGNFPGRFSGRQFSNSRSEMNVSTLELGDSALYLCASSLVGGGSQETQYFGPGTRLLVL.

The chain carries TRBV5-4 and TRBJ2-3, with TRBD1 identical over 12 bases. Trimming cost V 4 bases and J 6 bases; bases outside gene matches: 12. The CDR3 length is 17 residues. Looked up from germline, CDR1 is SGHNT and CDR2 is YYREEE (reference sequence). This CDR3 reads CASSPFPGQGARDTQYF. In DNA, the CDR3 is TGTGCCAGCAGCCCATTTCCGGGACAGGGGGCAAGGGATACGCAGTATTTT.

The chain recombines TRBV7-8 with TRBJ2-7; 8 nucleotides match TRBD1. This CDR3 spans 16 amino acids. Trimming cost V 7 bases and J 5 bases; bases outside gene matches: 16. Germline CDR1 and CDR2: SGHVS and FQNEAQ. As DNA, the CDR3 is TGTGCCAGCACGAGGACAGGGCTTTCCACCGCAAACGAGCAGTACTTC. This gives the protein CASTRTGLSTANEQYF.

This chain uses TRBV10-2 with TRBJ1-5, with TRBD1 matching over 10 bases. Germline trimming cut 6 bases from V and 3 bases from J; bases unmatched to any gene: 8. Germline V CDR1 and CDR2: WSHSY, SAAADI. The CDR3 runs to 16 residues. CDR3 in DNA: TGCGCCAGCAGCGCCCGGGACAGGGGATTCAATCAGCCCCAGCATTTT. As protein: CASSARDRGFNQPQHF.

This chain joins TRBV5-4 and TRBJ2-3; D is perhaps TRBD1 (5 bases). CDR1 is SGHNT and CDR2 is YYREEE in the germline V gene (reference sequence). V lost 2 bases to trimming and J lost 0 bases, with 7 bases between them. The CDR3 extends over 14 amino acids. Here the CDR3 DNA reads TGTGCCAGCAGCTTACAGGCTAGCACAGATACGCAGTATTTT. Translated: CASSLQASTDTQYF.

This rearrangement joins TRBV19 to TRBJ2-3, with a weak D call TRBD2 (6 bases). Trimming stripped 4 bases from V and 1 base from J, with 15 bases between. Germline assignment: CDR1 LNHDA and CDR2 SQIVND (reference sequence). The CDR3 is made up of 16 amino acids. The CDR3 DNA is TGTGCCAGTAGTACCGACGGCTGGGGGGGCACAGATACGCAGTATTTT. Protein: CASSTDGWGGTDTQYF.

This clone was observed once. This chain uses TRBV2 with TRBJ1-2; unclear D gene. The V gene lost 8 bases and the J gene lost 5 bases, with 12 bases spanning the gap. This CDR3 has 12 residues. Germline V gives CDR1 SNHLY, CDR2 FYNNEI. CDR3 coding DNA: TGTGCCAGCGTCGTACCCGGTTATGGCTACACCTTC. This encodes CASVVPGYGYTF.

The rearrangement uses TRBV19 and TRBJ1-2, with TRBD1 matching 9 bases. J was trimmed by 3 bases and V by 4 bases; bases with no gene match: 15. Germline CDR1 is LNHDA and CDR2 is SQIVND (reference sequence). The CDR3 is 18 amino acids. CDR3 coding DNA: TGTGCCAGTAGTAACTGGAACCCGGGACAGGGCCACGACTATGGCTACACCTTC. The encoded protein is CASSNWNPGQGHDYGYTF. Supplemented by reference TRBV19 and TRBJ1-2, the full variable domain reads DGGITQSPKYLFRKEGQNVTLSCEQNLNHDAMYWYRQDPGQGLRLIYYSQIVNDFQKGDIAEGYSVSREKKESFPLTVTSAQKNPTAFYLCASSNWNPGQGHDYGYTFGSGTRLTVV.

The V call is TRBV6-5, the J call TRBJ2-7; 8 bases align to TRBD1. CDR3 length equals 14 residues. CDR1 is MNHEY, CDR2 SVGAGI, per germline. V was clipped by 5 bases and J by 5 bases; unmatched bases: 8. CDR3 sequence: CASSQDRVVNEQYF. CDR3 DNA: TGTGCCAGCAGTCAGGACAGGGTGGTGAACGAGCAGTACTTC.

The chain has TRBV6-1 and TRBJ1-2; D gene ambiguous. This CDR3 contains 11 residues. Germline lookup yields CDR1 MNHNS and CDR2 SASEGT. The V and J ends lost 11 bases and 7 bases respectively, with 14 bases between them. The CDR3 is CAGSQPSGYTF. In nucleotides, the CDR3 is TGTGCCGGGAGCCAGCCAAGTGGCTACACCTTC.

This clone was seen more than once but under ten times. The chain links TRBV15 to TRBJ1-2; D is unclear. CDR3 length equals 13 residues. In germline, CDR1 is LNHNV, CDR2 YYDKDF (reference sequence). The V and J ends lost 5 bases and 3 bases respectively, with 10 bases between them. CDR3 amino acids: CATSPWADYGYTF. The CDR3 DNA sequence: TGTGCCACCAGCCCTTGGGCGGACTATGGCTACACCTTC.

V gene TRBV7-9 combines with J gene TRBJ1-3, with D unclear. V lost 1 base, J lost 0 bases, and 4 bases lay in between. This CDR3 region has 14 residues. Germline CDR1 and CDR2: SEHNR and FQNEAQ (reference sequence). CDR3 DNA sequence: TGTGCCAGCAGCTTAGAGAGCTCTGGAAACACCATATATTTT. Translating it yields CASSLESSGNTIYF. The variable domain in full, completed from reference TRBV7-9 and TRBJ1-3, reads DTGVSQNPRHKITKRGQNVTFRCDPISEHNRLYWYRQTLGQGPEFLTYFQNEAQLEKSRLLSDRFSAERPKGSFSTLEIQRTEQGDSAMYLCASSLESSGNTIYFGEGSWLTVV.

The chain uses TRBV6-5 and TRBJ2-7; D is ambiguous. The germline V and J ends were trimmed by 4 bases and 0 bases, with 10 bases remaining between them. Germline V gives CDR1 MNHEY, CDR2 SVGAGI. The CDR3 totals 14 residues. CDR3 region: CASSSGPVSYEQYF. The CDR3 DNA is TGTGCCAGCAGTTCCGGGCCAGTCTCCTACGAGCAGTACTTC.

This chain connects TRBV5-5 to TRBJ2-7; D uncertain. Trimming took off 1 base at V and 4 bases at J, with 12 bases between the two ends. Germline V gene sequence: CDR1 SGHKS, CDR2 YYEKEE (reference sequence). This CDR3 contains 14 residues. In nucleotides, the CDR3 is TGTGCCAGCAGCTTGTTAAGGAGTGTGTACGAGCAGTACTTC. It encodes CASSLLRSVYEQYF.

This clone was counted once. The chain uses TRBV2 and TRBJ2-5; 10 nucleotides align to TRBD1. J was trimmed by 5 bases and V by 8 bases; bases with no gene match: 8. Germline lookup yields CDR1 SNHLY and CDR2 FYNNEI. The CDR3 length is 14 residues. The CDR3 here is CASSLTGGFETQYF. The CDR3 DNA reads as TGTGCCAGCTCCCTGACAGGGGGCTTCGAGACCCAGTACTTC. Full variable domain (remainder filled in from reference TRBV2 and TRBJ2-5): EPEVTQTPSHQVTQMGQEVILRCVPISNHLYFYWYRQILGQKVEFLVSFYNNEISEKSEIFDDQFSVERPDGSNFTLKIRSTKLEDSAMYFCASSLTGGFETQYFGPGTRLLVL.

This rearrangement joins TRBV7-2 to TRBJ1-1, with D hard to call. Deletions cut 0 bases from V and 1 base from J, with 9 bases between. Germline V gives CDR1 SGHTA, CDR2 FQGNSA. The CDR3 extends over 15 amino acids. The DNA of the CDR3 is TGTGCCAGCAGCTTAGCGCGGGCAGCGAACACTGAAGCTTTCTTT. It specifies CASSLARAANTEAFF.

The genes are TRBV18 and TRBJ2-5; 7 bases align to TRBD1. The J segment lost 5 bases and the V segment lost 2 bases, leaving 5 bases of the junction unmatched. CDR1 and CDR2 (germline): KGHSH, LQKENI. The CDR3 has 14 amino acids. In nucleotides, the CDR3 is TGTGCCAGCTCACCATTAGTACAGGGGGAGACCCAGTACTTC. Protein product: CASSPLVQGETQYF.

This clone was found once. CDR3: CASSIGSGWTGELFF. The CDR3, as DNA: TGTGCCAGTAGTATAGGGTCGGGGTGGACCGGGGAGCTGTTTTTT. The chain is built from TRBV19 and TRBJ2-2; TRBD2 is a possible D gene (5 bases). Germline assignment: CDR1 LNHDA and CDR2 SQIVND (reference sequence). This CDR3 spans 15 amino acids. Trimming cost V 1 base and J 5 bases, with 11 bases left between them.

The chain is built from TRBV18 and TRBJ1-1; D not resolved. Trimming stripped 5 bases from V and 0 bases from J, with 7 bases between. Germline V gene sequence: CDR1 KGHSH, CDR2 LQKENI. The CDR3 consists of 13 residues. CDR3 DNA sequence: TGTGCCAGCTCAGAAGTAATGAACACTGAAGCTTTCTTT. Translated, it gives CASSEVMNTEAFF.

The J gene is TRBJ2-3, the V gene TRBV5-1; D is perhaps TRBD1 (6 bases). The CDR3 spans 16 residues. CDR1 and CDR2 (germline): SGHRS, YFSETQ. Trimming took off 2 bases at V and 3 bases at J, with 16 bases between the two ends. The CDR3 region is CASSFEGRGLTDTQYF. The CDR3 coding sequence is TGCGCCAGCAGCTTCGAGGGCAGGGGCTTAACAGATACGCAGTATTTT.

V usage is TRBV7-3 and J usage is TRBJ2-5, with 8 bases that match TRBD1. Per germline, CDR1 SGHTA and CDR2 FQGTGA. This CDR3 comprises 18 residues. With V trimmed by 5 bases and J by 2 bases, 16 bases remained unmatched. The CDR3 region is CASSPRASPWTGQETQYF. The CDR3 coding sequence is TGTGCCAGCAGCCCAAGGGCTAGCCCGTGGACAGGGCAAGAGACCCAGTACTTC.

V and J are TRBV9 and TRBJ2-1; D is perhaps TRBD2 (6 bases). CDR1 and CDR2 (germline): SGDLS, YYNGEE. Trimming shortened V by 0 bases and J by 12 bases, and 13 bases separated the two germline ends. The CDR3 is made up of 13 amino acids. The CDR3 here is CASSVATGERQFF. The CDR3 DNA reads TGTGCCAGCAGCGTAGCTACGGGGGAACGGCAGTTCTTC.

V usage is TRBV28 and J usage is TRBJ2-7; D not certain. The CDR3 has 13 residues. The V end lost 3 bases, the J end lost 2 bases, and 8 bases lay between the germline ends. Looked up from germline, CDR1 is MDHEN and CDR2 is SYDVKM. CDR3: CASSFSTTYEQYF. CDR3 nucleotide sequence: TGTGCCAGCAGTTTCTCAACCACCTACGAGCAGTACTTC.

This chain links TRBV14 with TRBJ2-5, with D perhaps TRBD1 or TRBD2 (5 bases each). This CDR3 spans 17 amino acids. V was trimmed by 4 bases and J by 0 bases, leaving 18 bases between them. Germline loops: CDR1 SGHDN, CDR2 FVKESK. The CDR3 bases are TGTGCCAGCAGCCCCGGGACGGGGAGTGTGTACCAAGAGACCCAGTACTTC. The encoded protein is CASSPGTGSVYQETQYF.

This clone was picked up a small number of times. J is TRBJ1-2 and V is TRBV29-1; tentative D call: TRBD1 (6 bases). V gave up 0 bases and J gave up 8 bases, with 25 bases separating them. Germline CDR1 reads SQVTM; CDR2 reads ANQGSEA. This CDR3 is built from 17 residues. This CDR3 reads CSVEDEWGGAPMGGYTF. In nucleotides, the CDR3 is TGCAGCGTTGAAGATGAATGGGGGGGCGCCCCTATGGGAGGCTACACCTTC.

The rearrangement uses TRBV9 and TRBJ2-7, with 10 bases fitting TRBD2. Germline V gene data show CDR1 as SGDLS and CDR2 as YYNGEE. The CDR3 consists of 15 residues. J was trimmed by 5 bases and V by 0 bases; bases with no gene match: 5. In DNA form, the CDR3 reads TGTGCCAGCAGCGTAGTAGCGGGGGGCATCCACGAGCAGTACTTC. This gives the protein CASSVVAGGIHEQYF.

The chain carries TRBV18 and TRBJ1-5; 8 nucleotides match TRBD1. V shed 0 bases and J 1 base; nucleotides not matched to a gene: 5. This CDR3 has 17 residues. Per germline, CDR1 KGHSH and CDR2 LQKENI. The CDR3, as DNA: TGTGCCAGCTCACCACCGAGGACAGGGCCGAGCAATCAGCCCCAGCATTTT. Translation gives CASSPPRTGPSNQPQHF.

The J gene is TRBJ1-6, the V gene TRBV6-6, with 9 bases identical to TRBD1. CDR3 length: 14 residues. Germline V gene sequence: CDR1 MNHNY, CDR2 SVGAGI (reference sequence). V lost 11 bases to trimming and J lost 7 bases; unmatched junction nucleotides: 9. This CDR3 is CAATGTGGNSPLHF. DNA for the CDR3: TGTGCCGCGACGGGAACAGGGGGCAATTCACCCCTCCACTTT.

The CDR3 loop is CASSLLVGSGYEQYF. CDR3 in DNA: TGTGCCAGCAGCTTACTGGTGGGCTCCGGCTACGAGCAGTACTTC. The J gene is TRBJ2-7, the V gene TRBV7-2; no clear D gene. The CDR3 covers 15 residues. Trimming pared 2 bases from V and 3 bases from J, leaving 14 bases between. Germline CDR1 reads SGHTA; CDR2 reads FQGNSA.

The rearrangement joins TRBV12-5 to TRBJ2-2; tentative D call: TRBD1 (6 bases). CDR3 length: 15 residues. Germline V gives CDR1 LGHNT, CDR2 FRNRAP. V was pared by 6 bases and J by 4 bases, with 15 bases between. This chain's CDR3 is CASGPADRTTGELFF. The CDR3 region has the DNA TGTGCTAGTGGCCCAGCGGACAGAACCACCGGGGAGCTGTTTTTT.